What follows is one TCR beta chain and its context. Its specificity is not known. TCRdb's copy holds only in-frame clones and misses some; the assay was immunoSEQ multiplex PCR. This table holds around 220,000 clones, around 94% found once. The source of the sample is a study of T cell responses to AZD1222 COVID-19 vaccine. Study conclusions and caveats: Reportedly, close to half of spike-specific TCRs are directed against unmutated variant regions. The sample set comprised mostly white British donors with more females, and clonal diversity was possibly underestimated.

This TCR was sampled from an adult who received the MenACWY meningococcal vaccine as a control. This specimen consisted of peripheral blood, obtained 28 days after the second dose of the MenACWY control vaccine.

The CDR3 bases are TGTGCCAGCAGCCAAGTTTCGGGAGTCACCGGGGAGCTGTTTTTT. It is translated as CASSQVSGVTGELFF. The V call is TRBV3-1 (or the pseudogene TRBV3-2), the J call TRBJ2-2; D is possibly TRBD2 (6 bases). There are 15 residues in the CDR3. Trimming took off 1 base at V and 4 bases at J, with 10 bases between the two ends. Per the germline V gene, CDR1 is LGHDT and CDR2 is YNNKEL (reference sequence).